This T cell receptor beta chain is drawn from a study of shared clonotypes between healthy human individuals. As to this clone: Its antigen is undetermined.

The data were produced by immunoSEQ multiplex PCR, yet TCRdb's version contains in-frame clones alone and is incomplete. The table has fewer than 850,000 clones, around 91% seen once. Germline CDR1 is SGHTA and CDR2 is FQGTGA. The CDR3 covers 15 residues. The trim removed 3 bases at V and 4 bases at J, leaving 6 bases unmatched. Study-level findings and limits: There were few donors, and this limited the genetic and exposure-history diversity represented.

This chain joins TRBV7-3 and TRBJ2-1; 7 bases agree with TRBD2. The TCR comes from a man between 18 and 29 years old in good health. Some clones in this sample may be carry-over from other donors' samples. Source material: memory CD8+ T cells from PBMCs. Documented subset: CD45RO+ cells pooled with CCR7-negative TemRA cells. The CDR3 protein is CASSFTASGYNEQFF. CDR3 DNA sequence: TGTGCCAGCAGCTTTACTGCTAGCGGTTACAATGAGCAGTTCTTC.